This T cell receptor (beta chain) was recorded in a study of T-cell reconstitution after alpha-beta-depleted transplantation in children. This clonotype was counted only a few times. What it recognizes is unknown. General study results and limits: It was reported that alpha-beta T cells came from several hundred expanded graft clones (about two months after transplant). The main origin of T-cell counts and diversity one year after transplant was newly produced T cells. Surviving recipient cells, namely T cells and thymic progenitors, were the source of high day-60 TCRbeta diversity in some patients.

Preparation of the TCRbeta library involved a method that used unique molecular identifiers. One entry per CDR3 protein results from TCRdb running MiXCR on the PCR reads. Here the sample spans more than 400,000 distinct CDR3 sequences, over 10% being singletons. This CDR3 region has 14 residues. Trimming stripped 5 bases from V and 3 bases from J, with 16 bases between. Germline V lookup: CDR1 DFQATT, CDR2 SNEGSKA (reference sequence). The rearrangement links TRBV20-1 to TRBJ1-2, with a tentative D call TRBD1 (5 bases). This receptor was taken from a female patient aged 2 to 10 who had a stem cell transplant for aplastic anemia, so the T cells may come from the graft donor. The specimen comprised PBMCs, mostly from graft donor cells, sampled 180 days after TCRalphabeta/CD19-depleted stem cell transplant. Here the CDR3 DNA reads TGCAGTGCTCTCAAAGGAGAGGGACACTATGGCTACACCTTC. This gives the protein CSALKGEGHYGYTF.